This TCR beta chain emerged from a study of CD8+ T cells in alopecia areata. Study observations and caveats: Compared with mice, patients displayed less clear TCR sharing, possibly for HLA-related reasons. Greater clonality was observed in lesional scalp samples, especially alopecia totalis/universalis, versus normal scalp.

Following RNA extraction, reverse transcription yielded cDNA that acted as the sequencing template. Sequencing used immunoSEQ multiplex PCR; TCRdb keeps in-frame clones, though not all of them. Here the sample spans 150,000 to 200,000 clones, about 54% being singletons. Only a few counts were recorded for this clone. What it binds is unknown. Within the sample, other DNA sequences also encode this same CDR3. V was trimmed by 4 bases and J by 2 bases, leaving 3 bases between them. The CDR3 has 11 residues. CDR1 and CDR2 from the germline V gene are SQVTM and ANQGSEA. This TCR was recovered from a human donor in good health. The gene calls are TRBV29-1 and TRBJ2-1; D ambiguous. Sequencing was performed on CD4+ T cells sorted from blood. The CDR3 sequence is CSVATYNEQFF. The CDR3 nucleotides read TGCAGCGTTGCCACCTACAATGAGCAGTTCTTC.